This T cell receptor (beta chain) was recorded in a study of early T cells in non-severe SARS-CoV-2 infection. The junction had 4 bases not matched to a gene; V was cut back by 6 bases and J by 10 bases. This CDR3 has 11 residues. Each CDR3 protein is one row after TCRdb ran MiXCR on the 5' RACE reads. The sample gives about 130,000 distinct CDR3 sequences, more than 12% of which show up once; about a fifth is in the top ten. The chain joins TRBV12-3 or TRBV12-4 to TRBJ1-1; 8 bases are a match to TRBD1. Sequencing used whole blood. This receptor was taken from an adult who was a healthcare worker with PCR-confirmed SARS-CoV-2 infection or an uninfected control (not recorded which). The DNA of the CDR3 is TGTGCCAGCAGCGCAGACAGGGGAGCTTTCTTT. This codes for CASSADRGAFF.